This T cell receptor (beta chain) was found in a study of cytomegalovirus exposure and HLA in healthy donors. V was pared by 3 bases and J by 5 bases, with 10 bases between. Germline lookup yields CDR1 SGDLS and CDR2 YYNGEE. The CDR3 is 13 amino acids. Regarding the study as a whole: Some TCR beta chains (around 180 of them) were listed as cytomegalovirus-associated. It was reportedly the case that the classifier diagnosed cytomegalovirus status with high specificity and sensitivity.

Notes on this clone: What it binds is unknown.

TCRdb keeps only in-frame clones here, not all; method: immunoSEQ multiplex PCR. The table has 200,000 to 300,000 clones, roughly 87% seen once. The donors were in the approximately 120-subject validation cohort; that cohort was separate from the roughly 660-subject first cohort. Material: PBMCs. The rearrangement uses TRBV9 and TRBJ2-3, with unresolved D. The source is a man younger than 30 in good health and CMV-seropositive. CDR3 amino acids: CASSASLIDTQYF. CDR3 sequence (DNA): TGTGCCAGCAGCGCATCATTGATAGATACGCAGTATTTT.